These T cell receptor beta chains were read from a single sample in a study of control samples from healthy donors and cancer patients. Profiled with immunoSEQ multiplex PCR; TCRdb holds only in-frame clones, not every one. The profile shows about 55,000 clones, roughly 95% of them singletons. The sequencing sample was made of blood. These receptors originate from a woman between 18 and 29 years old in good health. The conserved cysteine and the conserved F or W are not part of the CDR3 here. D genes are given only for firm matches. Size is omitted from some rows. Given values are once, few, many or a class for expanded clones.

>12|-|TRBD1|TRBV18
ASSPLGQNSPLH
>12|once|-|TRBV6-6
ASSYEQGNSPLH
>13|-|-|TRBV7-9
ASSFSWQGAGELF
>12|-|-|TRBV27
ASSPMGGGYGYT
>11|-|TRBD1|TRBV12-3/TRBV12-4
ASSLDDRGALH
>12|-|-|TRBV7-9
ASSLGFGRETQY
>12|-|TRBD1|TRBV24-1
ATAEGAEDTEAF
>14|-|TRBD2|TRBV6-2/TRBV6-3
ASSYSKLAGPYEQY
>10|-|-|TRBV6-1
ASSDRNSPLH
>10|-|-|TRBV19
ASKPRNQPQH
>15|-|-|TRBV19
ASSIGALNGHNQPQH
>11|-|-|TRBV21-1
ASSKGAQGDHT
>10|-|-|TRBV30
AWRFPNYGYT
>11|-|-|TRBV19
ASSTGNGNTIY
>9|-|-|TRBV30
AWSVFFEQY
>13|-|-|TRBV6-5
ASSYSRVLTGELF
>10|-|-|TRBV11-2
ASSLLYNEQF
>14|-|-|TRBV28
ASTSLYGRGPGELF
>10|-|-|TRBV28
ASRTGDEKLF
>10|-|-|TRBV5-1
ASSLQGETQY
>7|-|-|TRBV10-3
AISGGYT
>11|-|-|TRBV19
ASSTGTRKRAF
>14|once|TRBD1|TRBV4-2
ASSQGWGTGDEKLF
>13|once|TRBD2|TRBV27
ASRSGLDFYNEQF
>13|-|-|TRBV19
ASSITGKKNQPQH
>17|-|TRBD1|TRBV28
ASSLLAGTGVFGFTPLH